The 25 T cell receptor beta chains below come from one sample, sequenced in a study of blood T cell repertoires in COVID-19 (dated by TCRdb to the early 2020s). The library was generated by the immunoSEQ multiplex PCR assay. Here the immuneACCESS table is served through TCRdb, limited to in-frame sequences with V and J called. Missing clones are a known gap in these copies; in checked studies unresolved V genes cover under half, and the rest lacks a known reason. The sample data list about 310,000 clones, and about nine tenths of these were observed just once. The ten largest clones take up 1% of the sample. The sample consisted of peripheral blood. Source of these receptors: a man aged 50 to 59 with active or convalescent COVID-19.

V and J are TRBV19 and TRBJ2-1; maybe TRBD2 (6 bases). This CDR3 region has 15 residues. Germline assignment: CDR1 LNHDA and CDR2 SQIVND (reference sequence). Trimming took 6 bases from V and 9 from J, leaving 21 bases between them. The CDR3 region has the DNA TGTGCCAGTAGGATCGCGGGAATAAACGCGGCTGAGCAGTTCTTC. Translating gives CASRIAGINAAEQFF.

V gene TRBV19 combines with J gene TRBJ2-1; 12 bases agree with TRBD2. With 3 bases clipped from V and 0 bases from J, the junction kept 9 bases outside the gene matches. Germline CDR1 reads LNHDA; CDR2 reads SQIVND (reference sequence). There are 19 residues in the CDR3. The CDR3 sequence is CASSIRPQLAGGSYNEQFF. CDR3 in DNA: TGTGCCAGTAGTATCCGCCCCCAACTAGCGGGGGGCTCCTACAATGAGCAGTTCTTC.

This clone turned up a few times. The chain is built from TRBV5-1 and TRBJ1-4; 7 bases align to TRBD1. The CDR3 covers 14 residues. Germline CDR1 SGHRS, CDR2 YFSETQ. Losses at the gene ends were 2 bases for V and 8 bases for J; bases not matched to a gene: 6. CDR3 nucleotides: TGCGCCAGCAGCTTTGGACAGGCGCCCGAAAAACTGTTTTTT. Translated, it gives CASSFGQAPEKLFF.

The gene calls are TRBV4-2 and TRBJ1-2, with D perhaps TRBD1 (6 bases). There are 14 residues in the CDR3. Trimming stripped 0 bases from V and 4 bases from J, with 9 bases between. Germline V gives CDR1 LGHNA, CDR2 YNFKEQ. This CDR3 reads CASSQDAQGYGYTF. CDR3 bases: TGTGCCAGCAGCCAAGATGCACAGGGCTATGGCTACACCTTC.

The J gene is TRBJ2-7, the V gene TRBV7-2; a possible D gene is TRBD1 (6 bases). From germline, CDR1 is SGHTA and CDR2 FQGNSA. The ends were cut back, 3 bases at V and 0 bases at J, with 15 bases in the middle. This CDR3 comprises 16 residues. For the CDR3, the DNA is TGTGCCAGCAGCTTTACAGGGTCGTCCTTCTCCTACGAGCAGTACTTC. It is translated as CASSFTGSSFSYEQYF.

The gene calls are TRBV2 and TRBJ2-2; 8 bases line up with TRBD1. The CDR3 spans 14 residues. V lost 7 bases and J lost 6; bases outside the gene matches: 7. Looked up from germline, CDR1 is SNHLY and CDR2 is FYNNEI. The CDR3 nucleotides are TGTGCCAGCATAGCCCAGGGGGCGTCCGGGGAGCTGTTTTTT. Protein: CASIAQGASGELFF.

This chain links TRBV7-6 with TRBJ2-2; TRBD1 is a possible D gene (5 bases). The germline CDR1 and CDR2 sequences are SGHVS and FNYEAQ. The V end was cut by 5 bases, the J end by 5 bases, with 9 bases between. This CDR3 region has 13 residues. CDR3 coding DNA: TGTGCCAGCAGCCCCCGACAGACCGGGGAGCTGTTTTTT. Translation: CASSPRQTGELFF.

The J gene is TRBJ2-7, the V gene TRBV6-5; 8 bases fit TRBD1. The CDR3 length is 13 residues. Germline trimming cut 7 bases from V and 5 bases from J; bases unmatched to any gene: 7. The V gene's germline CDR1 is MNHEY and CDR2 SVGAGI. The CDR3 DNA is TGTGCCAGCATCCAGGGGGCTAGCAACGAGCAGTACTTC. Protein: CASIQGASNEQYF.

The chain combines TRBV7-2 with TRBJ2-7, with 12 bases identical to TRBD1. The CDR3 has 16 residues. J was trimmed by 6 bases and V by 1 base; bases with no gene match: 7. The germline CDR1 and CDR2 sequences are SGHTA and FQGNSA. Here the CDR3 reads CASSLEPGQGAGEQYF. The CDR3 DNA follows: TGTGCCAGCAGCTTAGAACCGGGACAGGGGGCTGGCGAGCAGTACTTC.

The gene calls are TRBV2 and TRBJ1-5; TRBD1 is a possible D gene (5 bases). Germline loops: CDR1 SNHLY, CDR2 FYNNEI. This CDR3 spans 13 amino acids. Trimming took 6 bases from V and 5 from J, leaving 11 bases between them. The CDR3 protein is CASRGSGHQPQHF. CDR3 nucleotide sequence: TGTGCCAGCAGGGGGTCAGGGCATCAGCCCCAGCATTTT.

The chain carries TRBV16 and TRBJ1-4; D ambiguous. Germline CDR1 reads KGHSY; CDR2 reads FQNENV. V was pared by 4 bases and J by 5 bases, with 8 bases between. The CDR3 runs 13 residues. The CDR3 DNA reads as TGTGCCAGCAGCCCCTCCTTAAATGAAAAACTGTTTTTT. As protein: CASSPSLNEKLFF.

The CDR3 region is CASSSVGTFYNEQFF. As DNA, the CDR3 is TGTGCCAGCAGTTCAGTAGGGACTTTTTACAATGAGCAGTTCTTC. This chain links TRBV7-8 with TRBJ2-1; possible D gene TRBD2, 6 bases. Germline V gene lookup returns CDR1 SGHVS and CDR2 FQNEAQ. The CDR3 totals 15 residues. V shed 6 bases and J shed 4 bases, with 16 bases lying between them.

This chain connects TRBV30 to TRBJ2-7; D is perhaps TRBD1 (7 bases). The germline CDR1 and CDR2 sequences are GTSNPN and SVGIG (reference sequence). CDR3 length equals 13 residues. V was trimmed by 4 bases and J by 7 bases, leaving 17 bases between them. CDR3 amino acids: CAWIRTGGGEQYF. The CDR3 nucleotides read TGTGCCTGGATTCGGACAGGAGGGGGAGAGCAGTACTTC.

The chain couples TRBV4-1 to TRBJ2-2; 11 bases map to TRBD1. Germline V CDR1 and CDR2: MGHRA, YSYEKL. The ends lost 3 bases at V and 6 bases at J; junction bases unmatched: 9. The CDR3 spans 17 residues. CDR3 protein: CASSHNKKGQGAGELFF. Written as DNA, the CDR3 is TGCGCCAGCAGCCATAACAAGAAGGGACAGGGGGCCGGGGAGCTGTTTTTT.

In the case of this clone: One end of the junction varies from germline; a read error may be responsible. The genes are TRBV27 and TRBJ1-4, with TRBD1 identical over 8 bases. The CDR3 is made up of 13 amino acids. Germline CDR1 reads MNHEY; CDR2 reads SMNVEV (reference sequence). Written as DNA, the CDR3 is TGTGCCGGCAGGGGGCGGACTAATGAAAAACTGTTTTTT. Amino acid sequence: CAGRGRTNEKLFF.

This clone was picked up one time. The chain has TRBV10-3 and TRBJ2-7, with D perhaps TRBD1 (6 bases). Trimming cost V 6 bases and J 5 bases, with 14 bases left between them. The CDR3 sequence is 13 residues long. The germline V gene has CDR1 ENHRY and CDR2 SYGVKD. CDR3 DNA: TGTGCCATCAGGACGAGGGGGTCTGACGAGCAGTACTTC. It codes for CAIRTRGSDEQYF.

V is TRBV7-3 and J is TRBJ2-1; D ambiguous. From germline, CDR1 is SGHTA and CDR2 FQGTGA. Trimming removed 6 bases from V and 5 bases from J, with 11 bases in between. The CDR3 has 13 residues. The CDR3 is CASSQGSNNEQFF. CDR3 nucleotide sequence: TGTGCCAGCAGTCAAGGTAGCAACAATGAGCAGTTCTTC.

The chain links TRBV5-1 to TRBJ2-7, with 7 bases matching TRBD2. The ends lost 6 bases at V and 0 bases at J; junction bases unmatched: 6. Per the germline V gene, CDR1 is SGHRS and CDR2 is YFSETQ. The length of the CDR3 is 14 residues. CDR3 amino acids: CASNLIAGSYEQYF. For the CDR3, the DNA is TGCGCCAGCAATTTAATAGCGGGCTCCTACGAGCAGTACTTC.

The chain has TRBV2 and TRBJ2-7; 9 nucleotides agree with TRBD2. The CDR3 is made up of 14 amino acids. Per the germline V gene, CDR1 is SNHLY and CDR2 is FYNNEI. V lost 5 bases to trimming and J lost 5 bases; unmatched junction nucleotides: 7. CDR3 DNA: TGTGCCAGCAGTCTCATAGCGGGAGTCGACGAGCAGTACTTC. As protein: CASSLIAGVDEQYF.

This clone was recorded once. The chain combines TRBV6-7 with TRBJ1-3; D gene ambiguous. TRBV6-7 counts as an open reading frame of uncertain function. V lost 6 bases and J 7 bases, leaving 10 bases between the germline ends. The length of the CDR3 is 12 residues. The CDR3 is CASSFGANTIYF. CDR3 sequence (DNA): TGTGCCAGCAGCTTCGGTGCGAACACCATATATTTT.

The chain joins TRBV18 to TRBJ1-1; a weak D match, TRBD1 (5 bases). Per germline, CDR1 KGHSH and CDR2 LQKENI. V was trimmed by 3 bases and J by 0 bases, leaving 14 bases between them. This CDR3 contains 16 residues. The CDR3 DNA reads TGTGCCAGCTCACCCCAAGTCGGGGGACTGAACACTGAAGCTTTCTTT. This sequence encodes CASSPQVGGLNTEAFF.

The chain links TRBV4-3 to TRBJ2-2; 13 bases align to TRBD2. The CDR3 is 17 residues long. The V gene's germline CDR1 is LGHNA and CDR2 YSLEER. V shed 4 bases, J shed 2 bases, and the junction held 4 bases outside the gene matches. In nucleotides, the CDR3 is TGCGCCAGCAGCCTGGGACTAGCGGGGCTTAACACCGGGGAGCTGTTTTTT. Translated: CASSLGLAGLNTGELFF.

V is TRBV10-3 and J is TRBJ2-5, with TRBD2 identical over 12 bases. The CDR3 is 15 residues long. J was trimmed by 5 bases and V by 2 bases; bases with no gene match: 3. Germline CDR1 is ENHRY and CDR2 is SYGVKD. The CDR3 loop is CAISEASGGVETQYF. Written as DNA, the CDR3 is TGTGCCATCAGTGAGGCTAGCGGGGGGGTGGAGACCCAGTACTTC.

This chain connects TRBV7-9 to TRBJ2-2; a weak D match, TRBD1 (6 bases). The CDR3 extends over 17 amino acids. V was cut by 0 bases and J by 4 bases, with 15 bases left in between. Germline V lookup: CDR1 SEHNR, CDR2 FQNEAQ (reference sequence). The CDR3 loop reads CASSLARDTRGTGELFF. CDR3 DNA: TGTGCCAGCAGCTTAGCCCGGGACACCCGAGGCACCGGGGAGCTGTTTTTT.

V gene TRBV19 combines with J gene TRBJ1-2, with 8 bases matching TRBD1. In germline, CDR1 is LNHDA, CDR2 SQIVND (reference sequence). The J segment lost 6 bases and the V segment lost 3 bases, leaving 9 bases of the junction unmatched. The CDR3 loop spans 15 amino acids. The CDR3 nucleotides read TGTGCCAGTAGTATTGGCGACAGGGGAATGCATGGCTACACCTTC. It codes for CASSIGDRGMHGYTF. The variable domain in full, with the rest retrieved from reference TRBV19 and TRBJ1-2, is DGGITQSPKYLFRKEGQNVTLSCEQNLNHDAMYWYRQDPGQGLRLIYYSQIVNDFQKGDIAEGYSVSREKKESFPLTVTSAQKNPTAFYLCASSIGDRGMHGYTFGSGTRLTVV.